One and the same sample provided the 2 T cell receptor beta chains below, sequenced in a study of cytotoxic CD8 clonotypes in ibrutinib-treated CLL. Sequencing used immunoSEQ multiplex PCR; TCRdb keeps in-frame clones, though not all of them. Found here are 330,000 or so clones, around 66% of them singletons; the top ten hold roughly 6.7%. Sequenced here: PBMCs, sampled after 36 months of ibrutinib treatment. These receptors all come from a human donor with chronic lymphocytic leukemia.

The chain recombines TRBV11-3 with TRBJ2-1, with 10 bases aligning to TRBD2. The ends lost 1 base at V and 7 bases at J; junction bases unmatched: 10. CDR1 is SGHNT, CDR2 YENEEA, per germline. The CDR3 is made up of 17 amino acids. The CDR3 here is CASSLGQRGGRRNEQFF. The CDR3 nucleotides are TGTGCCAGCAGCTTAGGCCAGCGGGGGGGCCGGAGGAATGAGCAGTTCTTC.

This chain joins TRBV5-1 and TRBJ2-2; possible D gene TRBD1, 6 bases. The CDR3 length is 19 residues. Germline V gene data show CDR1 as SGHRS and CDR2 as YFSETQ. Trimming stripped 0 bases from V and 4 bases from J, with 22 bases between. The CDR3, as DNA: TGCGCCAGCAGCTTGGGATACGGCAGGGGTCCTTCCCGCACCGGGGAGCTGTTTTTT. Encoded protein: CASSLGYGRGPSRTGELFF.